The rows below give T cell receptor beta chains drawn from one sample of a study of human T cells and chemical hapten exposure. TCRdb redid the calling of the RACE reads with MiXCR, one entry per CDR3 protein. The top ten clones hold around 5.8% of a sample with 45,000 or so distinct CDR3 sequences, around 4.5% of them seen once. The sample was whole blood. The receptors come from a human donor in good health. Some clones in this sample may be carry-over from other donors' samples. CDR3s include the opening cysteine and the closing phenylalanine or tryptophan. Fields, in order: J gene, V gene, CDR3 protein.

j_gene: TRBJ2-5; v_gene: TRBV28; CDR3aa: CASSFEWGLREEEETQYF
j_gene: TRBJ2-1; v_gene: TRBV29-1; CDR3aa: CSVYISGRATNEQFF
j_gene: TRBJ1-1; v_gene: TRBV29-1; CDR3aa: CSVDGGTTEAFF
j_gene: TRBJ2-3; v_gene: TRBV5-4; CDR3aa: CASSLEYFTTDTQYF
j_gene: TRBJ1-1; v_gene: TRBV9; CDR3aa: CASSGDDRGKNTEAFF
j_gene: TRBJ1-5; v_gene: TRBV24-1; CDR3aa: CATRASGGNQPQHF
j_gene: TRBJ2-1; v_gene: TRBV9; CDR3aa: CASSIGLAGNYNEQFF
j_gene: TRBJ2-1; v_gene: TRBV12-5; CDR3aa: CASGTVAGPDSSSYNEQFF
j_gene: TRBJ2-1; v_gene: TRBV28; CDR3aa: CASSPAGGQNEQFF
j_gene: TRBJ2-5; v_gene: TRBV30; CDR3aa: CAWNTQNEGLAGVGETQYF
j_gene: TRBJ2-7; v_gene: TRBV7-9; CDR3aa: CATAKLKVSDEQYF
j_gene: TRBJ2-1; v_gene: TRBV28; CDR3aa: CASQGAGSGAYNEQFF
j_gene: TRBJ2-6; v_gene: TRBV3-1; CDR3aa: CASGGSGANVLTF
j_gene: TRBJ2-4; v_gene: TRBV30; CDR3aa: CAWSKGPPGGSKNIQYF
j_gene: TRBJ2-2; v_gene: TRBV4-2; CDR3aa: CASSQDSDGRSGELFF
j_gene: TRBJ1-5; v_gene: TRBV28; CDR3aa: CASRTTGIQHF
j_gene: TRBJ1-5; v_gene: TRBV6-5; CDR3aa: CASSYSRWGNQPQHF
j_gene: TRBJ2-5; v_gene: TRBV4-1; CDR3aa: CASSRTLRETQYF
j_gene: TRBJ1-1; v_gene: TRBV3-1; CDR3aa: CASSQGAYRGLGTEAFF
j_gene: TRBJ1-5; v_gene: TRBV19; CDR3aa: CASSSKGNQPQHF
j_gene: TRBJ2-7; v_gene: TRBV6-2/TRBV6-3; CDR3aa: CASSSLGLAEYEQYF
j_gene: TRBJ2-6; v_gene: TRBV13; CDR3aa: CASSPDGSSGANVLTF
j_gene: TRBJ2-7; v_gene: TRBV3-1; CDR3aa: CASSQDNGSEQYF
j_gene: TRBJ2-4; v_gene: TRBV5-1; CDR3aa: CASSRDDRLAKNIQYF
j_gene: TRBJ1-5; v_gene: TRBV12-3/TRBV12-4; CDR3aa: CASSSQQGASIQPQHF
j_gene: TRBJ2-3; v_gene: TRBV4-2; CDR3aa: CASSQTGADTQYF
j_gene: TRBJ1-4; v_gene: TRBV7-6; CDR3aa: CASSLDVGHGNEKLFF
j_gene: TRBJ2-5; v_gene: TRBV6-6; CDR3aa: CASSWPIRGLGSQETQYF
j_gene: TRBJ1-1; v_gene: TRBV20-1; CDR3aa: CSARGGGPGTEAFF
j_gene: TRBJ2-1; v_gene: TRBV21-1; CDR3aa: CASSKGTGPYNEQFF
j_gene: TRBJ2-1; v_gene: TRBV6-2/TRBV6-3; CDR3aa: CASSYYGTEQFF
j_gene: TRBJ1-2; v_gene: TRBV27; CDR3aa: CASSSGGQEFYGYTF
j_gene: TRBJ2-5; v_gene: TRBV7-8; CDR3aa: CASMRQQKETQYF
j_gene: TRBJ2-7; v_gene: TRBV29-1; CDR3aa: CSAVSAGSAYEQYF
j_gene: TRBJ1-5; v_gene: TRBV5-6; CDR3aa: CASSFGNQPQHF
j_gene: TRBJ2-6; v_gene: TRBV28; CDR3aa: CASSFPPGSGANVLTF
j_gene: TRBJ2-3; v_gene: TRBV28; CDR3aa: CASSFLAGTDTQYF